This T cell receptor beta chain was recorded in a study of brain T cells in children with intractable seizures. The J segment lost 1 base and the V segment lost 0 bases, leaving 5 bases of the junction unmatched. Germline V gives CDR1 SGHDT, CDR2 YYEEEE. The CDR3 runs 18 residues. Only in-frame clones appear in the TCRdb table, and some are missing; sequencing was by immunoSEQ multiplex PCR. Among 110,000 or so clones listed, 85% to 95% were seen once. The origin of this receptor is a boy in the first two years of life with hemimegalencephaly and intractable seizures. V is TRBV5-6 and J is TRBJ2-1; 12 nucleotides agree with TRBD2. This material consisted of peripheral blood, taken at surgery. The CDR3 DNA follows: TGTGCCAGCAGCTTGGGGATGACTAGCGGGGGATCCTACAATGAGCAGTTCTTC. It is translated as CASSLGMTSGGSYNEQFF.